These 16 T cell receptor beta chains were all obtained from the same sample, sequenced in a study of blood T cells in healthy people across ages (dated by TCRdb to 2014 to 2015). The method was 5' RACE. Sequencer: Illumina HiSeq 2500. A second roughly 6 to 12 cycle PCR used a sample-barcoded 5' primer and a J-beta primer mix. TCRdb reran the public reads through fastp at Q25 and MiXCR, keeping productive beta chains. A single entry per CDR3 protein holds the most common genes and DNA from its merged rows. The sample contains about 780,000 distinct CDR3 sequences, roughly 24% of them found a single time. 3% of the sample comes from the top ten. A further study also used this sample, focusing on T cells of mothers and their children.

Sequencing input: blood. These receptors all come from a boy under 18 in good health.

A note on this clonotype: One end of the junction is discordant with germline, which a read error may explain. Here the CDR3 reads CASSNYGEIQYF. The CDR3 DNA reads TGTGCCAGCAGCAACTATGGGGAGATCCAGTACTTC. This chain links TRBV12-3 or TRBV12-4 with TRBJ2-5, with D possibly being TRBD2 (5 bases). The CDR3 consists of 12 residues.

The chain recombines TRBV5-1 with TRBJ2-1; 9 nucleotides line up with TRBD1. The J call may be in error: the DNA end matches TRBJ2-7 better. The germline gives CDR1 SGHRS, CDR2 YFSETQ. The CDR3 extends over 15 amino acids. CDR3 loop: CASSLEAPGQGKQYF. The CDR3 nucleotides read TGCGCCAGCAGCTTGGAGGCGCCGGGACAGGGAAAACAGTACTTC.

This clonotype was counted only a few times. J is TRBJ2-5 and V is TRBV27; D possibly uses TRBD1 or TRBD2 (5 bases each). V was shortened by 3 bases and J by 5 bases, with 13 bases between the two germline ends. CDR3 length: 14 residues. The V gene's germline CDR1 is MNHEY and CDR2 SMNVEV (reference sequence). The CDR3, as DNA: TGTGCCAGCAGTTTCACAGGCCGAGGGGAGACCCAGTACTTC. It is translated as CASSFTGRGETQYF.

The CDR3 coding sequence is TGTGCCAGCAGTGCCGGACCCCAGGCGAATGAAAAACTGTTTTTT. It is translated as CASSAGPQANEKLFF. The chain is built from TRBV6-1 and TRBJ1-4; D unclear. The CDR3 covers 15 residues. Germline CDR1 is MNHNS and CDR2 is SASEGT. Trimming removed 4 bases at V and 5 bases at J, with 14 bases between.

This clonotype turned up a few times. The chain combines TRBV28 with TRBJ2-1; 9 bases match TRBD1. There are 14 residues in the CDR3. The trim removed 6 bases at V and 4 bases at J, leaving 4 bases unmatched. Germline-derived CDR1 and CDR2 are MDHEN and SYDVKM. The CDR3 region is CASRKGQGYNEQFF. The DNA for the CDR3 is TGTGCCAGCAGAAAGGGACAGGGATACAATGAGCAGTTCTTC.

The rearrangement links TRBV12-3 or TRBV12-4 to TRBJ2-1; D assignment may be TRBD1 or TRBD2 (5 bases each). The V gene lost 8 bases and the J gene lost 0 bases, with 8 bases spanning the gap. This CDR3 contains 13 residues. CDR3 bases: TGTGCCAGCGGGGCGGGCTCCTACAATGAGCAGTTCTTC. This gives the protein CASGAGSYNEQFF.

The rearrangement links TRBV28 to TRBJ1-5; 10 bases line up with TRBD1. Trimming cost V 6 bases and J 6 bases; bases outside gene matches: 20. The CDR3 loop spans 19 amino acids. CDR1 and CDR2 (germline): MDHEN, SYDVKM. CDR3 in amino acids: CASSSFFTKDRGQGQPQHF. Here the CDR3 DNA reads TGTGCCAGCAGCAGTTTTTTCACTAAAGACAGGGGGCAAGGTCAGCCCCAGCATTTT.

This clonotype has only one observation. The gene calls are TRBV24-1 and TRBJ2-2; D is uncertain. Germline V gives CDR1 KGHDR, CDR2 SFDVKD. The CDR3 sequence is 13 residues long. Trimming shortened V by 5 bases and J by 5 bases, and 8 bases separated the two germline ends. CDR3 region: CATSAQSTGELFF. The CDR3 DNA sequence: TGTGCCACCAGTGCCCAGAGTACCGGGGAGCTGTTTTTT.

The J gene is TRBJ2-5, the V gene TRBV5-5, with D tentatively TRBD1 (6 bases). Trimming took 3 bases from V and 4 from J, leaving 13 bases between them. Germline V CDR1 and CDR2: SGHKS, YYEKEE (reference sequence). The CDR3 runs to 14 residues. CDR3 sequence reads: CASSSWTAGETQYF. In DNA, the CDR3 is TGTGCCAGCAGCTCCTGGACAGCAGGAGAGACCCAGTACTTC.

The rearrangement links TRBV6-5 to TRBJ1-2; D gene ambiguous. The CDR3 is 11 amino acids. Germline V CDR1 and CDR2: MNHEY, SVGAGI. V dropped 5 bases and J dropped 8 bases, with 9 bases sitting between them. The CDR3: CASSTPQGYTF. CDR3 nucleotides: TGTGCCAGCAGTACCCCTCAGGGCTACACCTTC.

Many counts were recorded for this clonotype. The J gene is TRBJ2-5, the V gene TRBV7-9; D remains unclear. There are 16 residues in the CDR3. Trimming left V 5 bases short and J 1 base short, with 17 bases between. Germline assignment: CDR1 SEHNR and CDR2 FQNEAQ (reference sequence). The CDR3 coding sequence is TGTGCCAGCAGCCCACTGGGCTCCAACATCCAAGAGACCCAGTACTTC. Translating gives CASSPLGSNIQETQYF.

The chain recombines TRBV19 with TRBJ1-5; 8 positions match TRBD1. V shed 7 bases, J shed 0 bases, and the junction held 11 bases outside the gene matches. This CDR3 region has 17 residues. Germline V gives CDR1 LNHDA, CDR2 SQIVND (reference sequence). The CDR3 is CASIPAGGAGSNQPQHF. The CDR3 nucleotides read TGTGCCAGTATTCCGGCAGGGGGCGCGGGTAGCAATCAGCCCCAGCATTTT.

This clonotype came up a few times. The chain carries TRBV27 and TRBJ2-5; 9 nucleotides line up with TRBD1. The J call may be incorrect, as the DNA end agrees better with TRBJ2-7. Germline CDR1 and CDR2: MNHEY and SMNVEV (reference sequence). The CDR3 is made up of 14 amino acids. The CDR3 region has the DNA TGTGCCAGCAGTTTCGGACAGGGGTCAAGCGAGCAGTACTTC. As protein: CASSFGQGSSEQYF.

This clonotype appeared a single time. The junction does not match germline at one end; this may be a read error. The CDR3 loop is CGSSTGQSSYEQYF. In DNA form, the CDR3 reads TGCGGCAGCAGCACCGGACAGAGCTCCTACGAGCAGTACTTC. This chain uses TRBV5-1 with TRBJ2-1; D may be TRBD1 (6 bases). The end of the DNA is better explained by TRBJ2-7, so the J call may be wrong. This CDR3 has 14 amino acids. Germline CDR1 and CDR2: SGHRS and YFSETQ.

The chain employs TRBV7-9 and TRBJ1-2; D perhaps matches TRBD1 (5 bases). V was trimmed by 5 bases and J by 5 bases, leaving 15 bases between them. Per the germline V gene, CDR1 is SEHNR and CDR2 is FQNEAQ (reference sequence). The CDR3 runs 14 residues. The chain's CDR3 is CASSTGTALYGYTF. The CDR3 coding sequence is TGTGCCAGCAGCACCGGGACGGCTCTTTATGGCTACACCTTC.

This clonotype was counted between two and nine times. The chain couples TRBV2 to TRBJ2-2; D is ambiguous. CDR1 is SNHLY and CDR2 is FYNNEI in the germline V gene. This CDR3 is 15 amino acids long. Between the trimmed V and J ends, which lost 1 base and 0 bases, there was a span of 6 bases. The CDR3 DNA reads TGTGCCAGCAGTGAAGGGACCACGAACACCGGGGAGCTGTTTTTT. Its protein is CASSEGTTNTGELFF.